Described below is a single TCR beta chain sequence and its context. Its specificity is unknown. Sequencing relied on a cDNA template that was reverse transcribed from extracted RNA. TCRdb keeps only in-frame clones here, not all; method: immunoSEQ multiplex PCR. Of a few hundred thousand clones listed, less than 75% are singletons. These data originate in a study of CD8+ T cells in alopecia areata. As for the study in general: Those patients who were treated received oral tofacitinib, which was given at 5 to 10 mg twice daily for moderate-to-severe alopecia areata.

Treatment defined: oral pan-JAK inhibitor, 5-10 mg twice daily. The investigators collected lesional scalp punch biopsies and peripheral blood from alopecia areata patients. General study findings and limits: There were also resident alphabeta T cells of normal skin sequenced in scalp samples.

The V end lost 6 bases, the J end lost 5 bases, and 13 bases lay between the germline ends. This CDR3 region has 13 residues. Looked up from germline, CDR1 is SNHLY and CDR2 is FYNNEI. The TCR sequence derives from a human donor with alopecia areata. Source: CD4+ T cells sorted from blood, taken at week 4, from a patient treated with tofacitinib. The chain combines TRBV2 with TRBJ1-2; D gene uncertain. CDR3 loop: CASRELTEYGYTF. The CDR3 region has the DNA TGTGCCAGCAGGGAATTAACAGAGTATGGCTACACCTTC.